Listed here are 2 T cell receptor beta chains from one sample, sequenced in a study of blood T cell repertoires in COVID-19. Sequenced by immunoSEQ multiplex PCR; TCRdb stores in-frame clones only, minus some. This table holds approximately 390,000 clones, approximately 85% found once. Input material: PBMCs or T cells enriched from blood (not recorded which). The source is a woman aged 40 to 50 with acute COVID-19.

This sequence joins TRBV7-2 and TRBJ1-2; D is undetermined. This CDR3 is built from 13 residues. The V and J ends lost 1 base and 8 bases respectively, with 11 bases between them. Per the germline V gene, CDR1 is SGHTA and CDR2 is FQGNSA. CDR3 DNA: TGTGCCAGCAGCTTAGTCCCCCGAGGGGGCTACACCTTC. Translation gives CASSLVPRGGYTF.

A single count supports this clone. This chain links TRBV18 with TRBJ2-7; TRBD1 is a possible D gene (6 bases). The CDR3 runs to 14 residues. Germline CDR1 and CDR2: KGHSH and LQKENI. V was shortened by 2 bases and J by 3 bases, with 11 bases between the two germline ends. Here the CDR3 reads CASSPGDTNYEQYF. The CDR3, as DNA: TGTGCCAGCTCACCAGGGGACACCAACTACGAGCAGTACTTC.